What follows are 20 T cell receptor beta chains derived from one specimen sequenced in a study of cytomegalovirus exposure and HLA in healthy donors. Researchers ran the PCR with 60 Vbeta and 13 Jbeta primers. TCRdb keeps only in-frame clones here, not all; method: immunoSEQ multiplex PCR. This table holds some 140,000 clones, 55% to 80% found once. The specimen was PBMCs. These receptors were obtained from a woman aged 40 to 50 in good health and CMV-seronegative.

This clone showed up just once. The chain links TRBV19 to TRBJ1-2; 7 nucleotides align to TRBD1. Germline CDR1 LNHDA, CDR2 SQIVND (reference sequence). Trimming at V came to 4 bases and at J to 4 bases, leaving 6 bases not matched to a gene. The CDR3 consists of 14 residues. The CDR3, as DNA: TGTGCCAGTAGTACCCGGACAGGTTTCTATGGCTACACCTTC. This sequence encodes CASSTRTGFYGYTF.

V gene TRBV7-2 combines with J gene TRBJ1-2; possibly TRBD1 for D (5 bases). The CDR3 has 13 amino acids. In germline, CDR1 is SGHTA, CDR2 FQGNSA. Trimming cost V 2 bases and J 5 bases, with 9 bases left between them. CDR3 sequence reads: CASSLLQGYGYTF. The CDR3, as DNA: TGTGCCAGCAGCTTACTCCAGGGTTATGGCTACACCTTC. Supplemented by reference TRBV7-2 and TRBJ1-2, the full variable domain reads GAGVSQSPSNKVTEKGKDVELRCDPISGHTALYWYRQSLGQGLEFLIYFQGNSAPDKSGLPSDRFSAERTGGSVSTLTIQRTQQEDSAVYLCASSLLQGYGYTFGSGTRLTVV.

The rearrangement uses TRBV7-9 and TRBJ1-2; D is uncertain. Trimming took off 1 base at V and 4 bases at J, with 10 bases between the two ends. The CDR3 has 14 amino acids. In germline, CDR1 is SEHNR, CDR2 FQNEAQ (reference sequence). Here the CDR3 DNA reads TGTGCCAGCAGCTTAGATTTAGAGAGCTATGGCTACACCTTC. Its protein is CASSLDLESYGYTF.

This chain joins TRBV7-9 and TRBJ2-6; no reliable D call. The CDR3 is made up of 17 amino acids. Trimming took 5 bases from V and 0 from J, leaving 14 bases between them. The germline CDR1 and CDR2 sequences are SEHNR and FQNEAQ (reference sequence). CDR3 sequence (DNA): TGTGCCAGCAGCAGACATTTGGGCGCCTCTGGGGCCAACGTCCTGACTTTC. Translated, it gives CASSRHLGASGANVLTF. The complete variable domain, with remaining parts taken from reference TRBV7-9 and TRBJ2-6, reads DTGVSQNPRHKITKRGQNVTFRCDPISEHNRLYWYRQTLGQGPEFLTYFQNEAQLEKSRLLSDRFSAERPKGSFSTLEIQRTEQGDSAMYLCASSRHLGASGANVLTFGAGSRLTVL.

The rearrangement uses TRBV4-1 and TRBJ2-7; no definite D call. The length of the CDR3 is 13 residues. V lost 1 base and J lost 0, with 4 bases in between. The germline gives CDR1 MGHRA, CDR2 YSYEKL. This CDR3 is CASSQGSSYEQYF. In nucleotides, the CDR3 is TGCGCCAGCAGCCAAGGCAGCTCCTACGAGCAGTACTTC.

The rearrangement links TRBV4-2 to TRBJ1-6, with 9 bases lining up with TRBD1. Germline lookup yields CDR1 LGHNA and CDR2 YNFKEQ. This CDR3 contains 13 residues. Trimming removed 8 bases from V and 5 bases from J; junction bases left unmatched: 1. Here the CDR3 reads CASRTGDNSPLHF. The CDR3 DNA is TGTGCCAGCCGGACAGGGGATAATTCACCCCTCCACTTT.

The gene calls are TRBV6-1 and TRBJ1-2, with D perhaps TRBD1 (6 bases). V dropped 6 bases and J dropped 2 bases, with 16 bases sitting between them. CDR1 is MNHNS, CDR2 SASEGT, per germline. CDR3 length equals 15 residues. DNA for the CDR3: TGTGCCAGCAGGTGGACAGACTCGGAAAACTATGGCTACACCTTC. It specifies CASRWTDSENYGYTF.

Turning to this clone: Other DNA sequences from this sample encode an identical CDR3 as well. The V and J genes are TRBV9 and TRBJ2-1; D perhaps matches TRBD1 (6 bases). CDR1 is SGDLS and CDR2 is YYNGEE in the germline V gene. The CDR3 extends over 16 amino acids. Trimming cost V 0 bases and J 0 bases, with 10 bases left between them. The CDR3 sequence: CASSVAGESSYNEQFF. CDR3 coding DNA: TGTGCCAGCAGCGTAGCAGGGGAAAGCTCCTACAATGAGCAGTTCTTC.

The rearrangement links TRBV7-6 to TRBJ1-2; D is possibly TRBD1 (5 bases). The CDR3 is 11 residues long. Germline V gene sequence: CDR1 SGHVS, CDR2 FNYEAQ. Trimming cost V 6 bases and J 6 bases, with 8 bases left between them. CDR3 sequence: CASRGGDGYTF. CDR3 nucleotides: TGTGCCAGCAGGGGGGGAGATGGCTACACCTTC. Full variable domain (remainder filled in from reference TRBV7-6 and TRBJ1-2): GAGVSQSPRYKVTKRGQDVALRCDPISGHVSLYWYRQALGQGPEFLTYFNYEAQQDKSGLPNDRFSAERPEGSISTLTIQRTEQRDSAMYRCASRGGDGYTFGSGTRLTVV.

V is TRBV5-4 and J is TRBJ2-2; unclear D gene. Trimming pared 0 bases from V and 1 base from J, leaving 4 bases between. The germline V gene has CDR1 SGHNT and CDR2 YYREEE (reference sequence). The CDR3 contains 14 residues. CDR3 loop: CASSLAQNTGELFF. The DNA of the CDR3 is TGTGCCAGCAGCTTGGCCCAGAACACCGGGGAGCTGTTTTTT.

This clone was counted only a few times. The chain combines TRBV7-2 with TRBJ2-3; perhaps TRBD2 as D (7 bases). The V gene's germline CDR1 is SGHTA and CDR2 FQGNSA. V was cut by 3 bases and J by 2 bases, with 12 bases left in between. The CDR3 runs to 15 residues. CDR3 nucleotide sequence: TGTGCCAGCAGCTTTAGGGGGGGCTACACAGATACGCAGTATTTT. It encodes CASSFRGGYTDTQYF. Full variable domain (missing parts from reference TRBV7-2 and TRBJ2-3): GAGVSQSPSNKVTEKGKDVELRCDPISGHTALYWYRQSLGQGLEFLIYFQGNSAPDKSGLPSDRFSAERTGGSVSTLTIQRTQQEDSAVYLCASSFRGGYTDTQYFGPGTRLTVL.

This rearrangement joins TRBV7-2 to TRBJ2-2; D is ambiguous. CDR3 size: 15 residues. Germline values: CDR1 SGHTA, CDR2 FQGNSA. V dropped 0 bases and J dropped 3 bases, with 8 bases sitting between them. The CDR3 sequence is CASSLAFVDTGELFF. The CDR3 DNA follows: TGTGCCAGCAGCTTAGCGTTCGTCGACACCGGGGAGCTGTTTTTT.

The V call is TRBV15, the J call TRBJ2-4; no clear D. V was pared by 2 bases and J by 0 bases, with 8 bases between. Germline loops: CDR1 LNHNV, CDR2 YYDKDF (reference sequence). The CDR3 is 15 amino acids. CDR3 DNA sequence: TGTGCCACCAGCAGATTTCGTTCAGCCAAAAACATTCAGTACTTC. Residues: CATSRFRSAKNIQYF.

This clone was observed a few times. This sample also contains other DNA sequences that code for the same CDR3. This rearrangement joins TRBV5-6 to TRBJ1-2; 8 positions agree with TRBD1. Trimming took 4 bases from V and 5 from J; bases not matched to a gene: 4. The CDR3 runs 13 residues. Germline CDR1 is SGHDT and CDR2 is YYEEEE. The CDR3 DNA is TGTGCCAGCAGCAGACGGACAGGGTATGGCTACACCTTC. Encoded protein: CASSRRTGYGYTF.

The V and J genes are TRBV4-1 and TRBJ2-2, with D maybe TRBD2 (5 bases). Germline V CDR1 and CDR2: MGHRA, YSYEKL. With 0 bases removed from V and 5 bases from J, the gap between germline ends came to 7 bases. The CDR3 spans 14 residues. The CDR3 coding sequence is TGCGCCAGCAGCCAAGATCCGGGGACCGGGGAGCTGTTTTTT. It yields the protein CASSQDPGTGELFF.

CDR3 residues: CASSLRGELFF. DNA for the CDR3: TGTGCCAGCAGCCTGAGGGGGGAGCTGTTTTTT. The V call is TRBV11-1, the J call TRBJ2-2; D call uncertain. With 5 bases removed from V and 8 bases from J, the gap between germline ends came to 6 bases. Per germline, CDR1 SGHAT and CDR2 FQDESV (reference sequence). This CDR3 contains 11 residues.

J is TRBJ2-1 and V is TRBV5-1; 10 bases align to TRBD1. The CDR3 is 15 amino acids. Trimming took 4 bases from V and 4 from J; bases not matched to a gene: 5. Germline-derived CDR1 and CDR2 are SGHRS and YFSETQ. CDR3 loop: CASSGLGQGYNEQFF. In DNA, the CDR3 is TGCGCCAGCAGCGGGTTGGGACAGGGGTACAATGAGCAGTTCTTC.

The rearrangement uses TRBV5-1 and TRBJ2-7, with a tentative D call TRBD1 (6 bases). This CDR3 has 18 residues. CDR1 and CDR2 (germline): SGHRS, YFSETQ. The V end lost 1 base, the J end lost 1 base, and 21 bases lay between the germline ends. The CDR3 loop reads CASSLLHYDRTFSYEQYF. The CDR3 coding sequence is TGCGCCAGCAGCTTGCTTCATTACGACAGGACATTTTCCTACGAGCAGTACTTC.

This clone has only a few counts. The CDR3 spells CAIPQGDPTGNSPLHF. The CDR3 region has the DNA TGTGCCATCCCGCAGGGGGACCCGACTGGGAATTCACCCCTCCACTTT. J is TRBJ1-6 and V is TRBV28; the match to TRBD1 covers 7 bases. Per germline, CDR1 MDHEN and CDR2 SYDVKM. The length of the CDR3 is 16 residues. J was trimmed by 7 bases and V by 10 bases; bases with no gene match: 16.

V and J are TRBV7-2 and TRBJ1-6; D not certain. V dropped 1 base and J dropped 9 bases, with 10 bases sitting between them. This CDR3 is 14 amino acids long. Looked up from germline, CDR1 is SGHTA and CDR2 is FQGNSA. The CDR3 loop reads CASSLGSARSPLHF. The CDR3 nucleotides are TGTGCCAGCAGCTTAGGGTCCGCGCGTTCACCCCTCCACTTT.